This TCR beta chain was sequenced for a study of T cell changes during pregnancy in multiple sclerosis. The data were produced by immunoSEQ multiplex PCR, yet TCRdb's version contains in-frame clones alone and is incomplete. The repertoire includes approximately 38,000 clones, more than 85% of them detected once, and about 6.1% sits in the top ten. Germline V gene sequence: CDR1 MNHNS, CDR2 SASEGT. The ends lost 7 bases at V and 5 bases at J; junction bases unmatched: 7. The CDR3 sequence is 14 residues long. The material sequenced was CD8+ T cells from peripheral blood mononuclear cells, taken in the third trimester of pregnancy. The chain has TRBV6-1 and TRBJ2-2, with 7 bases matching TRBD1. The clonotype originates from a female donor with multiple sclerosis, enrolled in a pregnancy study. The CDR3 bases are TGTGCCAGCAACGACAGGGTGTCGACCGGGGAGCTGTTTTTT. Protein sequence: CASNDRVSTGELFF.